A single sample gave rise to the 32 T cell receptor beta chains below, sequenced in a study of naive and memory T cell subsets. Study-level points and caveats: Naive repertoires, especially CD8, held a few larger clonotypes, possibly memory cells re-expressing CD45RA.

Both TRBC1 and TRBC2 were covered by a beta constant-region primer of two equimolar oligonucleotides. Ligated cDNA was amplified by four rounds of PCR with nested alpha and beta constant-region primers and SP2. TCRdb independently ran MiXCR on the UMI-ligation and nested PCR reads; one entry per CDR3 protein. This sample carries about 150,000 distinct CDR3 sequences, roughly 20% of them seen once, and the ten largest clones take less than 0.13%. These receptors lack a known antigen. The sample comprised naive CD4+ T cells from blood. These receptors came from a human donor in good health.

The genes are TRBV6-2 or TRBV6-3 and TRBJ2-1; no firm D call. Trimming left V 4 bases short and J 7 bases short, with 11 bases between. The CDR3 length is 13 residues. CDR1 and CDR2 from the germline V gene are MNHEY and SVGEGT. The CDR3 sequence: CASSSSVGNEQFF. CDR3 DNA: TGTGCCAGCAGTTCCTCTGTCGGGAATGAGCAGTTCTTC.

This clonotype was observed a handful of times. The genes are TRBV27 and TRBJ2-3; unclear D gene. The V gene's germline CDR1 is MNHEY and CDR2 SMNVEV (reference sequence). V lost 2 bases and J lost 2, with 8 bases in between. This CDR3 has 14 residues. The CDR3 spells CASSLSYHTDTQYF. The CDR3 bases are TGTGCCAGCAGTTTAAGTTATCACACAGATACGCAGTATTTT.

The chain couples TRBV4-1 to TRBJ2-5; D is uncertain. The germline V and J ends were trimmed by 0 bases and 2 bases, with 10 bases remaining between them. CDR3 length equals 15 residues. The germline gives CDR1 MGHRA, CDR2 YSYEKL. The DNA of the CDR3 is TGCGCCAGCAGCCAAGATCGGGCCCTTCAAGAGACCCAGTACTTC. This translates into CASSQDRALQETQYF.

Here the CDR3 reads CASSPYLGATYEQYF. In nucleotides, the CDR3 is TGTGCCAGCAGCCCTTATCTGGGAGCCACCTACGAGCAGTACTTC. The rearrangement joins TRBV7-8 to TRBJ2-7, with D possibly being TRBD2 (5 bases). V lost 5 bases and J 2 bases, leaving 16 bases between the germline ends. Germline V CDR1 and CDR2: SGHVS, FQNEAQ. This CDR3 has 15 amino acids.

The chain joins TRBV27 to TRBJ2-3; 12 nucleotides match TRBD2. Germline CDR1 is MNHEY and CDR2 is SMNVEV (reference sequence). The V and J ends lost 3 bases and 2 bases, in that order; junction bases with no gene match: 12. CDR3 length: 19 residues. CDR3 nucleotide sequence: TGTGCCAGCAGTTTTCGGAGACTAGCGGGAGTGGGCTACACAGATACGCAGTATTTT. It specifies CASSFRRLAGVGYTDTQYF.

This clonotype was seen a few times. The V gene is TRBV3-1, the J gene TRBJ2-2; D is undetermined. This CDR3 has 16 residues. Germline values: CDR1 LGHDT, CDR2 YNNKEL (reference sequence). The ends were cut back, 1 base at V and 3 bases at J, with 12 bases in the middle. The CDR3 protein is CASSQGTPGDTGELFF. The CDR3, as DNA: TGTGCCAGCAGCCAAGGTACCCCTGGGGACACCGGGGAGCTGTTTTTT.

This clonotype was detected ten times or more. This rearrangement joins TRBV5-1 to TRBJ2-1; D is perhaps TRBD2 (6 bases). The V end was cut by 0 bases, the J end by 8 bases, with 9 bases between. The CDR3 contains 13 residues. Germline lookup yields CDR1 SGHRS and CDR2 YFSETQ. The CDR3 loop reads CASSLVTSDEQFF. The DNA of the CDR3 is TGCGCCAGCAGCTTGGTGACTAGTGATGAGCAGTTCTTC.

CDR3 sequence: CASSPGTRTEAFF. CDR3 in DNA: TGCGCCAGCAGCCCCGGAACGAGGACTGAAGCTTTCTTT. The V and J genes are TRBV5-1 and TRBJ1-1, with D hard to call. Trimming stripped 4 bases from V and 5 bases from J, with 12 bases between. This CDR3 is 13 amino acids long. Germline V gene lookup returns CDR1 SGHRS and CDR2 YFSETQ.

The sample holds a few counts of this clonotype. The chain uses TRBV28 and TRBJ2-7, with TRBD1 as a possible D gene (5 bases). This CDR3 spans 15 amino acids. Trimming removed 2 bases from V and 4 bases from J, with 15 bases in between. Germline CDR1 MDHEN, CDR2 SYDVKM. The CDR3, as DNA: TGTGCCAGCAGTTTAATCACAGGTGGACGATACGAGCAGTACTTC. Protein sequence: CASSLITGGRYEQYF. The full variable domain, with the rest looked up from reference TRBV28 and TRBJ2-7, is DVKVTQSSRYLVKRTGEKVFLECVQDMDHENMFWYRQDPGLGLRLIYFSYDVKMKEKGDIPEGYSVSREKKERFSLILESASTNQTSMYLCASSLITGGRYEQYFGPGTRLTVT.

This clonotype appeared a few times. CDR3 sequence reads: CASSLLDSYNSPLHF. The CDR3 coding sequence is TGTGCCAGCAGCTTGTTGGACTCTTATAATTCACCCCTCCACTTT. V gene TRBV7-8 combines with J gene TRBJ1-6, with D uncertain. The CDR3 sequence is 15 residues long. Germline V gives CDR1 SGHVS, CDR2 FQNEAQ. The ends were cut back, 3 bases at V and 4 bases at J, with 10 bases in the middle.

This clonotype was counted between two and nine times. The chain recombines TRBV7-2 with TRBJ1-2, with D possibly TRBD1 on 6 matching bases. The V end was cut by 0 bases, the J end by 4 bases, with 21 bases between. Germline V gene lookup returns CDR1 SGHTA and CDR2 FQGNSA. This CDR3 spans 18 amino acids. The CDR3 DNA sequence: TGTGCCAGCAGCTTAGCGCTGTCCGGGGCGACAGGTTCCTATGGCTACACCTTC. Translation: CASSLALSGATGSYGYTF.

A few counts support this clonotype. The J gene is TRBJ2-2, the V gene TRBV19; D remains unclear. The V and J ends lost 3 bases and 6 bases respectively, with 11 bases between them. Germline V gene sequence: CDR1 LNHDA, CDR2 SQIVND (reference sequence). CDR3 length: 14 amino acids. The CDR3 DNA reads TGTGCCAGTAGTATGAGTACCCAGGCCGGGGAGCTGTTTTTT. Amino acid sequence: CASSMSTQAGELFF. Full variable domain (missing parts from reference TRBV19 and TRBJ2-2): DGGITQSPKYLFRKEGQNVTLSCEQNLNHDAMYWYRQDPGQGLRLIYYSQIVNDFQKGDIAEGYSVSREKKESFPLTVTSAQKNPTAFYLCASSMSTQAGELFFGEGSRLTVL.

The rearrangement joins TRBV28 to TRBJ2-3; 7 bases map to TRBD2. This CDR3 comprises 18 residues. CDR1 and CDR2 (germline): MDHEN, SYDVKM. V gave up 1 base and J gave up 7 bases; unmatched junction bases: 17. The CDR3 region has the DNA TGTGCCAGCAGTTTATACCCCACTGGTGGGAGGGTCGCCAATACGCAGTATTTT. Translation: CASSLYPTGGRVANTQYF.

This clonotype came up a few times. This chain joins TRBV5-1 and TRBJ2-7, with D unclear. CDR3 length: 13 amino acids. V shed 0 bases and J shed 3 bases, with 7 bases lying between them. Germline CDR1 reads SGHRS; CDR2 reads YFSETQ. CDR3 nucleotides: TGCGCCAGCAGCTTGGGCCGCTACTACGAGCAGTACTTC. Protein: CASSLGRYYEQYF.

This clonotype was recorded at least ten times. The rearrangement uses TRBV29-1 and TRBJ2-7; D is unclear. CDR1 is SQVTM, CDR2 ANQGSEA, per germline. The CDR3 length is 13 residues. The V end was cut by 3 bases, the J end by 2 bases, with 11 bases between. The chain's CDR3 is CSVERLDTYEQYF. CDR3 in DNA: TGCAGCGTTGAGCGTCTCGATACCTACGAGCAGTACTTC.

The V gene is TRBV6-5, the J gene TRBJ1-4; a weak D match, TRBD1 (5 bases). With 0 bases removed from V and 3 bases from J, the gap between germline ends came to 8 bases. Looked up from germline, CDR1 is MNHEY and CDR2 is SVGAGI. This CDR3 contains 15 residues. Written as DNA, the CDR3 is TGTGCCAGCAGTTACTCATGGGGGGCTAATGAAAAACTGTTTTTT. Its translation is CASSYSWGANEKLFF.

This clonotype was observed a few times. V and J are TRBV18 and TRBJ2-7; D gene uncertain. The CDR3 sequence is 13 residues long. Trimming left V 1 base short and J 2 bases short, with 6 bases between. CDR1 is KGHSH and CDR2 is LQKENI in the germline V gene. Written as DNA, the CDR3 is TGTGCCAGCTCACCACTCCGAACCTACGAGCAGTACTTC. Translated, it gives CASSPLRTYEQYF.

This clonotype was counted at least ten times. The chain combines TRBV12-3 or TRBV12-4 with TRBJ1-1; 7 positions match TRBD1. The CDR3 is made up of 14 amino acids. The V gene end was trimmed by 3 bases and the J gene end by 5 bases; junction bases not matched to a gene: 6. CDR3 sequence: CASSLTGRRTEAFF. CDR3 sequence (DNA): TGTGCCAGCAGTTTGACAGGGAGGAGAACTGAAGCTTTCTTT.

The chain joins TRBV5-1 to TRBJ2-3, with 11 bases matching TRBD2. The trim removed 2 bases at V and 5 bases at J, leaving 4 bases unmatched. This CDR3 contains 15 residues. Germline loops: CDR1 SGHRS, CDR2 YFSETQ. Here the CDR3 DNA reads TGCGCCAGCAGCTTATACCTAGCGGGAGGAGATACGCAGTATTTT. Its translation is CASSLYLAGGDTQYF. The entire variable domain, with the rest obtained from reference TRBV5-1 and TRBJ2-3, is as follows: KAGVTQTPRYLIKTRGQQVTLSCSPISGHRSVSWYQQTPGQGLQFLFEYFSETQRNKGNFPGRFSGRQFSNSRSEMNVSTLELGDSALYLCASSLYLAGGDTQYFGPGTRLTVL.

There are many counts of this clonotype. This rearrangement joins TRBV5-1 to TRBJ1-4; no reliable D call. The V end lost 4 bases, the J end lost 8 bases, and 15 bases lay between the germline ends. Looked up from germline, CDR1 is SGHRS and CDR2 is YFSETQ. The CDR3 is made up of 14 amino acids. The CDR3 loop is CASSDGGWREKLFF. Here the CDR3 DNA reads TGCGCCAGCAGCGACGGAGGGTGGAGAGAAAAACTGTTTTTT.

There are many counts of this clonotype. The chain carries TRBV11-2 and TRBJ2-1; D is undetermined. V lost 5 bases and J lost 5, with 4 bases in between. Looked up from germline, CDR1 is SGHAT and CDR2 is FQNNGV. CDR3 length: 11 amino acids. CDR3: CASSPHNEQFF. The DNA for the CDR3 is TGTGCCAGCAGCCCCCACAATGAGCAGTTCTTC.

The chain couples TRBV7-2 to TRBJ2-4; 14 bases are shared with TRBD2. CDR3 length equals 16 residues. Germline CDR1 and CDR2: SGHTA and FQGNSA. V was clipped by 4 bases and J by 8 bases; unmatched bases: 7. CDR3 region: CASSWRLAGGRDIQYF. The DNA for the CDR3 is TGTGCCAGCAGCTGGCGACTAGCGGGAGGGAGGGACATTCAGTACTTC.

In this sample, this clonotype turned up a few times. The rearrangement uses TRBV25-1 and TRBJ2-5; tentative D call: TRBD2 (6 bases). The CDR3 is made up of 17 amino acids. Germline V gives CDR1 MGHDK, CDR2 SYGVNS. Trimming took off 1 base at V and 2 bases at J, with 17 bases between the two ends. The CDR3 nucleotides read TGTGCCAGCAGTGAATTACGAGGACCCGGGGGACAAGAGACCCAGTACTTC. Its protein product is CASSELRGPGGQETQYF.

The V call is TRBV7-3, the J call TRBJ2-5; TRBD2 might be the D (6 bases). Germline assignment: CDR1 SGHTA and CDR2 FQGTGA. V was trimmed by 4 bases and J by 6 bases, leaving 15 bases between them. This CDR3 is built from 14 residues. The DNA of the CDR3 is TGTGCCAGCAGCTCCCTTGGGGGAGGAAAGACCCAGTACTTC. Translating it yields CASSSLGGGKTQYF.

This CDR3 reads CASSYSAGVYEQYF. As DNA, the CDR3 is TGTGCCAGCAGTTACTCAGCGGGGGTCTACGAGCAGTACTTC. The chain uses TRBV6-6 and TRBJ2-7, with TRBD2 identical over 8 bases. With 0 bases clipped from V and 3 bases from J, the junction kept 1 base outside the gene matches. This CDR3 region has 14 residues. The V gene's germline CDR1 is MNHNY and CDR2 SVGAGI (reference sequence).

The chain couples TRBV5-1 to TRBJ2-3; D gene ambiguous. V gave up 0 bases and J gave up 1 base, with 12 bases separating them. CDR3 length equals 16 residues. Per the germline V gene, CDR1 is SGHRS and CDR2 is YFSETQ. CDR3 DNA: TGCGCCAGCAGCTTGGAGGGCTACCCGGGCACAGATACGCAGTATTTT. This codes for CASSLEGYPGTDTQYF. Full variable domain (rest looked up from reference TRBV5-1 and TRBJ2-3): KAGVTQTPRYLIKTRGQQVTLSCSPISGHRSVSWYQQTPGQGLQFLFEYFSETQRNKGNFPGRFSGRQFSNSRSEMNVSTLELGDSALYLCASSLEGYPGTDTQYFGPGTRLTVL.

The chain joins TRBV19 to TRBJ2-1, with 8 positions matching TRBD1. CDR3 length: 15 amino acids. Germline loops: CDR1 LNHDA, CDR2 SQIVND (reference sequence). The junction had 4 bases not matched to a gene; V was cut back by 3 bases and J by 3 bases. CDR3 residues: CASSIPGTGYNEQFF. In DNA form, the CDR3 reads TGTGCCAGTAGTATCCCCGGGACAGGCTACAATGAGCAGTTCTTC.

The chain links TRBV12-3 or TRBV12-4 to TRBJ2-6; 14 bases are shared with TRBD2. The V gene end was trimmed by 6 bases and the J gene end by 2 bases; junction bases not matched to a gene: 3. The CDR3 is 17 amino acids. CDR3 coding DNA: TGTGCCAGCAGGAGGACTAGCGGGAGGACTGGGGCCAACGTCCTGACTTTC. This gives the protein CASRRTSGRTGANVLTF.

V and J are TRBV4-3 and TRBJ2-7; 8 bases fit TRBD1. The germline gives CDR1 LGHNA, CDR2 YSLEER. The length of the CDR3 is 17 residues. After removal of 0 bases from V and 7 bases from J, the junction contained 14 bases not matched to a gene. The CDR3 region is CASSQDLFQGAKREQYF. The CDR3 DNA follows: TGCGCCAGCAGCCAAGATCTGTTCCAGGGGGCAAAGAGGGAGCAGTACTTC.

This clonotype was seen a handful of times. The V and J genes are TRBV9 and TRBJ2-1; 10 nucleotides agree with TRBD2. The CDR3 sequence is 15 residues long. Germline lookup yields CDR1 SGDLS and CDR2 YYNGEE. Unmatched junction bases numbered 9, after V lost 4 bases and J lost 8 bases. The CDR3 DNA reads TGTGCCAGCAGCATTATAGGACTAGCGGCGGATGAGCAGTTCTTC. Its protein product is CASSIIGLAADEQFF.

This clonotype was detected many times. This sequence joins TRBV29-1 and TRBJ2-3; D unclear. V was pared by 3 bases and J by 0 bases, with 4 bases between. CDR1 SQVTM and CDR2 ANQGSEA come from the germline V gene. CDR3 length: 12 amino acids. DNA for the CDR3: TGCAGCGTTGATCTCAGCACAGATACGCAGTATTTT. Amino acids: CSVDLSTDTQYF.

This sequence joins TRBV3-1 and TRBJ1-4; D is undetermined. Germline CDR1 and CDR2: LGHDT and YNNKEL (reference sequence). The length of the CDR3 is 14 residues. Trimming cost V 1 base and J 0 bases, with 3 bases left between them. The CDR3 loop reads CASSQVATNEKLFF. Written as DNA, the CDR3 is TGTGCCAGCAGCCAAGTTGCAACTAATGAAAAACTGTTTTTT.